Described below is a single T cell receptor beta chain sequence and its context. This table comes from immunoSEQ multiplex PCR, and its TCRdb copy is limited to in-frame clones, with some not included. This table has about 110,000 clones, around 80% appearing once. The data stem from a study of blood T cell repertoires in COVID-19. The V gene's germline CDR1 is MNHNS and CDR2 SASEGT. Trimming took off 2 bases at V and 1 base at J, with 20 bases between the two ends. CDR3 length equals 18 residues. The source is a woman older than 75 with active or convalescent COVID-19. Sequenced sample: peripheral blood. J is TRBJ1-1 and V is TRBV6-1; D may be TRBD1 (6 bases). The CDR3, as DNA: TGTGCCAGCAGTGAACGGAAGGACAGCATAAACCGGAACACTGAAGCTTTCTTT. Its protein is CASSERKDSINRNTEAFF.